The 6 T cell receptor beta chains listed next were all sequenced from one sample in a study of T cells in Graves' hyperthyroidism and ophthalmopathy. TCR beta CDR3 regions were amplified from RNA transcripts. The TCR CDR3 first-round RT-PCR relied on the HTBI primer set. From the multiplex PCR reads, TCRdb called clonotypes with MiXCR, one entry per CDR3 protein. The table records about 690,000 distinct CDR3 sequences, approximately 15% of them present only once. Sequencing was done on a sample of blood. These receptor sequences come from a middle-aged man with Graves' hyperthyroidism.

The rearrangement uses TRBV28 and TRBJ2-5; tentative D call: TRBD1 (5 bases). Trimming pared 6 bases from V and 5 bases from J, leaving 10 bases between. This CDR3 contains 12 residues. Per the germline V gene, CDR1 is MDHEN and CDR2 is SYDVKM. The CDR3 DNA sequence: TGTGCCAGCAGGCAGGGTTTGGAGACCCAGTACTTC. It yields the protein CASRQGLETQYF.

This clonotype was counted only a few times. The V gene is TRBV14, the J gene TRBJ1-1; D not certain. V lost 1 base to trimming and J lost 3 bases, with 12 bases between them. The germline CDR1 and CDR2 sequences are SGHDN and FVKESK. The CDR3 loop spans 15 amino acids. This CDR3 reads CASSQAFAADTEAFF. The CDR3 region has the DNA TGTGCCAGCAGCCAAGCCTTCGCCGCGGACACTGAAGCTTTCTTT.

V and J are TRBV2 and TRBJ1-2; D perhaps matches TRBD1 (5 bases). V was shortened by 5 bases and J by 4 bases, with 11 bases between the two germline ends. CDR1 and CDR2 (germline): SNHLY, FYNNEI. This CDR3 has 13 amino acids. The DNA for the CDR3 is TGTGCCAGCAGTCCGGAGGGGATCTATGGCTACACCTTC. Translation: CASSPEGIYGYTF.

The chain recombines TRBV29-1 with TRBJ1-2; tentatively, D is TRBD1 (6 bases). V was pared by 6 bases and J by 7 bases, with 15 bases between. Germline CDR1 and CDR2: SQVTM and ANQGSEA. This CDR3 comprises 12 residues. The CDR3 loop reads CSVRTRGGGYTF. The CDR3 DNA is TGCAGCGTACGGACCAGGGGAGGTGGCTACACCTTC.

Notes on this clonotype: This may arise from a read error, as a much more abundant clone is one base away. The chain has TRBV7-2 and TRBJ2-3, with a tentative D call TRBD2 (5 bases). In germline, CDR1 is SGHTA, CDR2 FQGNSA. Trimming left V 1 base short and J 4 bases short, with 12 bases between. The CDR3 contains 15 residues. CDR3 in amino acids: CASSLVSGRADTQYF. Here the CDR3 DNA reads TGTGCCAGCAGCTTAGTATCGGGGAGAGCAGATACGCAGTATTTT. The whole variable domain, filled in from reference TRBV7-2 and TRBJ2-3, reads GAGVSQSPSNKVTEKGKDVELRCDPISGHTALYWYRQSLGQGLEFLIYFQGNSAPDKSGLPSDRFSAERTGGSVSTLTIQRTQQEDSAVYLCASSLVSGRADTQYFGPGTRLTVL.

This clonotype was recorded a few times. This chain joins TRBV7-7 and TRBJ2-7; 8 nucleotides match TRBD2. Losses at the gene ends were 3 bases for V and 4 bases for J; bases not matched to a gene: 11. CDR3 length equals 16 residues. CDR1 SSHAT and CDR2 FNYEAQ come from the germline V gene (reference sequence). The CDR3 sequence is CASSFGPGRGPYEQYF. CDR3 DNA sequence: TGTGCCAGCAGCTTTGGTCCCGGGAGGGGACCTTACGAGCAGTACTTC.